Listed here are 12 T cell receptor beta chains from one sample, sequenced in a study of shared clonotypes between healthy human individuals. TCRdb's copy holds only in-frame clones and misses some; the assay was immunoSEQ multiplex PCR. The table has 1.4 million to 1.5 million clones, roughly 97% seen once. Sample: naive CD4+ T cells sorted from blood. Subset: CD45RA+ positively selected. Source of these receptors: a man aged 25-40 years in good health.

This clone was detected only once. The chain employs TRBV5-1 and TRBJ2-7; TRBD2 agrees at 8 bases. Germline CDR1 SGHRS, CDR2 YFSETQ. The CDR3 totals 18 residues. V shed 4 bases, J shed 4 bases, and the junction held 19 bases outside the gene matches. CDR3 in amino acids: CASSNNMAGGPTVYEQYF. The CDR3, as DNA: TGCGCCAGCAGCAATAATATGGCGGGAGGACCGACGGTGTACGAGCAGTACTTC.

For the CDR3, the DNA is TGTGCCAGCAGCTTCAGTTCGGGACAGGACTACGGTGAGCAGTTCTTC. It encodes CASSFSSGQDYGEQFF. The genes are TRBV11-2 and TRBJ2-1; 8 bases agree with TRBD1. Unmatched junction bases numbered 13, after V lost 3 bases and J lost 9 bases. Germline V lookup: CDR1 SGHAT, CDR2 FQNNGV. The length of the CDR3 is 16 residues.

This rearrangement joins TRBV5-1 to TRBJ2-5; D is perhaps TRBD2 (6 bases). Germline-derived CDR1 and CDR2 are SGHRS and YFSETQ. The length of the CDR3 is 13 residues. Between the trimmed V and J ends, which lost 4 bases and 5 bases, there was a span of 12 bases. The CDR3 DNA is TGCGCCAGCAGCGGGGGAGGCGGGGAGACCCAGTACTTC. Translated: CASSGGGGETQYF.

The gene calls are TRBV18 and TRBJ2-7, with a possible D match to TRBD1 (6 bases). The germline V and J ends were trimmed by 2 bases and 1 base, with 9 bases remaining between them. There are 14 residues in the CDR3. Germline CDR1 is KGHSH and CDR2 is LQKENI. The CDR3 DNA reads TGTGCCAGCTCACCAACGACAGGATCCTACGAGCAGTACTTC. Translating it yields CASSPTTGSYEQYF.

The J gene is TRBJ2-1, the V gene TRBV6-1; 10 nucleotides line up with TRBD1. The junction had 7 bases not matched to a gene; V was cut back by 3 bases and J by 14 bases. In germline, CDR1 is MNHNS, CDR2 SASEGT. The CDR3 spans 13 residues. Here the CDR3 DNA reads TGTGCCAGCAGTGAGGGACAGGGGACTGGGGAGTTCTTC. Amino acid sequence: CASSEGQGTGEFF.

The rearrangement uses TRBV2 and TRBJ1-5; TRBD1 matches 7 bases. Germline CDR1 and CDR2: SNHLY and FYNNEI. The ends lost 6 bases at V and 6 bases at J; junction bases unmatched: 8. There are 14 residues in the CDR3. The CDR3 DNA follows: TGTGCCAGCAGCGGCGGGACAGAAGGTCAGCCCCAGCATTTT. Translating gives CASSGGTEGQPQHF.

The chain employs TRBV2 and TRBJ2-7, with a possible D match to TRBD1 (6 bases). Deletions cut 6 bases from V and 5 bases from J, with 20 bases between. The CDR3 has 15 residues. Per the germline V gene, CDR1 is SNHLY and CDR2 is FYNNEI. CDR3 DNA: TGTGCCAGCAGAAGAGGGACCACTCAGGGGCACGAGCAGTACTTC. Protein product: CASRRGTTQGHEQYF. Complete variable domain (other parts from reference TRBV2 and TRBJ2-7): EPEVTQTPSHQVTQMGQEVILRCVPISNHLYFYWYRQILGQKVEFLVSFYNNEISEKSEIFDDQFSVERPDGSNFTLKIRSTKLEDSAMYFCASRRGTTQGHEQYFGPGTRLTVT.

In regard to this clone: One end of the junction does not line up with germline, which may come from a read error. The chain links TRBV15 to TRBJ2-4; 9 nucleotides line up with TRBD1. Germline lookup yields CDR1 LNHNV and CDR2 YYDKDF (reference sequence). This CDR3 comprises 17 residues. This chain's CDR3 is CATSRVSGTGKGSPRNF. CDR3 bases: TGTGCCACCAGCAGAGTCTCCGGGACAGGGAAGGGGTCACCGAGGAACTTC. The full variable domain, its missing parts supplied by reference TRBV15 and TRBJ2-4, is DAMVIQNPRYQVTQFGKPVTLSCSQTLNHNVMYWYQQKSSQAPKLLFHYYDKDFNNEADTPDNFQSRRPNTSFCFLDIRSPGLGDTAMYLCATSRVSGTGKGSPRNFGAGTRLSVL.

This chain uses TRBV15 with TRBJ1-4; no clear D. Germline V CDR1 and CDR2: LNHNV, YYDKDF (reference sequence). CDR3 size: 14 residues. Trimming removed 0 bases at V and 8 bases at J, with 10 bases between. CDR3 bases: TGTGCCACCAGCAGAGATCTGGCGGGGGAAAAACTGTTTTTT. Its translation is CATSRDLAGEKLFF.

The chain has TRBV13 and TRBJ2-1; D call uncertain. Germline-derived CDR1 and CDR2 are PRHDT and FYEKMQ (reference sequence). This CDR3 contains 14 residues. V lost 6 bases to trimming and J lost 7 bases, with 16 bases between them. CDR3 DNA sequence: TGTGCCAGCAGGAGAACTCCTAGAGGTAATGAGCAGTTCTTC. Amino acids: CASRRTPRGNEQFF.

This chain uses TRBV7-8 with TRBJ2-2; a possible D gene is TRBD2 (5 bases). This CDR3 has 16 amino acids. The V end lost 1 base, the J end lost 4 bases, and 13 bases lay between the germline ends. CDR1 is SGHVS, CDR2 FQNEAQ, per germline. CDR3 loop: CASSLGRSHPTGELFF. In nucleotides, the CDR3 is TGTGCCAGCAGCTTAGGGAGGAGCCATCCCACCGGGGAGCTGTTTTTT.

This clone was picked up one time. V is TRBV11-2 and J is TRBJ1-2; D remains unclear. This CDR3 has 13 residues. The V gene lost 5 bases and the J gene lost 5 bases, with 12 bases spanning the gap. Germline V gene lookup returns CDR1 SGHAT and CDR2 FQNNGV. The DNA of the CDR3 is TGTGCCAGCAGCCCCGTCAAAGAATATGGCTACACCTTC. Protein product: CASSPVKEYGYTF. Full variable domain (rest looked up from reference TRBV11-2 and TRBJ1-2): EAGVAQSPRYKIIEKRQSVAFWCNPISGHATLYWYQQILGQGPKLLIQFQNNGVVDDSQLPKDRFSAERLKGVDSTLKIQPAKLEDSAVYLCASSPVKEYGYTFGSGTRLTVV.